This entry concerns a single T cell receptor (beta chain). Its specificity is not known. The CDR3 regions of TCR beta were amplified from RNA transcripts. An initial round of RT-PCR targeting the TCR CDR3 relied on the HTBI primer set. TCRdb independently ran MiXCR on the multiplex PCR reads; one entry per CDR3 protein. The sample has some 650,000 distinct CDR3 sequences, roughly a sixth seen once; the top ten hold around 3.5%. This CDR3 has 12 amino acids. Germline CDR1 is MDHEN and CDR2 is SYDVKM. These data come from a study of T cells in Graves' hyperthyroidism and ophthalmopathy. Overall study results and limits: Most clonotypes that expanded in the thyroid above 0.001 also showed up in blood. Median prediction lead before ophthalmopathy onset was around seven months with the model.

Ophthalmopathy patients had moderate-to-severe active disease, CAS ≥3, NOSPECS ≥4, and disease duration under 3 months. Reasons for excluding patients were uncontrolled infection, other autoimmune disease, pregnancy or lactation. The TCR originated in a woman in her thirties or forties with Graves' ophthalmopathy. The sample comprised blood. The chain employs TRBV28 and TRBJ1-3; the D is unclear. The CDR3 DNA reads TGTCCGACCCTGCTCTCTGGAAACACCATATATTTT. Translating it yields CPTLLSGNTIYF.